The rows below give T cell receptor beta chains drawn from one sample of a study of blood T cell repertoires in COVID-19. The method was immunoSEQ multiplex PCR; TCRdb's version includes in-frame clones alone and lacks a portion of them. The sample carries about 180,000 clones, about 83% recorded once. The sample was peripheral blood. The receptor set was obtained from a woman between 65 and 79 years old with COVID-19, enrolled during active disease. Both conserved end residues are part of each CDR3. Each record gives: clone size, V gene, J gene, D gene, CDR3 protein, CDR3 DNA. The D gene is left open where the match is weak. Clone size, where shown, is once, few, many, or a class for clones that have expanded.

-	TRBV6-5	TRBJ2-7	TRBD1	CASSRRQGSDYEQYF	TGTGCCAGCAGCCGAAGACAGGGATCAGACTACGAGCAGTACTTC
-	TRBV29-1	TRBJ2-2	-	CSVALVDTGELFF	TGCAGCGTTGCCCTAGTTGACACCGGGGAGCTGTTTTTT
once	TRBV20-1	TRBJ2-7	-	CSASYREQGHYYEQYF	TGCAGTGCTAGTTATCGTGAACAGGGCCATTACTACGAGCAGTACTTC
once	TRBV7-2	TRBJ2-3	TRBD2	CASSLWALGLAGNTDTQYF	TGTGCCAGCAGCTTATGGGCTTTAGGACTAGCGGGGAACACAGATACGCAGTATTTT
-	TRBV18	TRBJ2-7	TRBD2	CASSDSGREIDEQYF	TGTGCCAGCTCCGATAGCGGGAGGGAAATTGACGAGCAGTACTTC
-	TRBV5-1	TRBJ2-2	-	CASSRTVNPNTGELFF	TGCGCCAGCAGCCGGACAGTCAACCCCAACACCGGGGAGCTGTTTTTT
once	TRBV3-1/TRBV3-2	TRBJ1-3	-	CASSLLGSSGNTIYF	TGTGCCAGCAGCCTTCTCGGTAGCTCTGGAAACACCATATATTTT
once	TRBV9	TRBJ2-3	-	CASKKGITTDTQYF	TGTGCCAGCAAGAAGGGGATAACCACAGATACGCAGTATTTT
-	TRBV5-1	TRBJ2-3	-	CASKNRVTDTQYF	TGCGCCAGCAAAAACAGAGTCACAGATACGCAGTATTTT
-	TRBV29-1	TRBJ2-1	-	CSVGRGGVRHEQFF	TGCAGCGTTGGGCGAGGGGGGGTAAGGCATGAGCAGTTCTTC
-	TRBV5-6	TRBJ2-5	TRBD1	CASSAGTGWERETQYF	TGTGCCAGCAGCGCCGGGACAGGGTGGGAGAGAGAGACCCAGTACTTC
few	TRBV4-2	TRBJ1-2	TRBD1	CASSQEGQVYGYTF	TGTGCCAGCAGCCAAGAGGGACAGGTCTATGGCTACACCTTC
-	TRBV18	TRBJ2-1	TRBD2	CASSPGEGGEQFF	TGTGCCAGCTCACCGGGCGAGGGAGGGGAGCAGTTCTTC
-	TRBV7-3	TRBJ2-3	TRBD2	CASSPSGNTDTQYF	TGTGCCAGCAGCCCAAGCGGGAACACAGATACGCAGTATTTT
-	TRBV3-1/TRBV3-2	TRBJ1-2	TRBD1	CASSQSWDRQTYGYTF	TGTGCCAGCAGCCAGTCTTGGGACAGACAAACTTATGGCTACACCTTC
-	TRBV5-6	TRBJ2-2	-	CASSLGGTGELFF	TGTGCCAGCAGCTTAGGGGGCACCGGGGAGCTGTTTTTT
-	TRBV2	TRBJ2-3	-	CASRGDRTTTDTQYF	TGTGCCAGCAGAGGTGACAGAACCACCACAGATACGCAGTATTTT
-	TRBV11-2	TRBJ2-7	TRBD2	CASSLGGLASTYEQYF	TGTGCCAGCAGCTTAGGGGGACTAGCGTCGACCTACGAGCAGTACTTC
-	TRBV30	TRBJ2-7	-	CAWSVTGSLEQYF	TGTGCCTGGAGTGTAACAGGGTCTCTCGAGCAGTACTTC
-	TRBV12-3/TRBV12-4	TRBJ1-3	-	CASSEGTVDTIYF	TGTGCCAGCAGTGAAGGAACAGTGGACACCATATATTTT
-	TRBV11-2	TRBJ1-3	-	CASSTPARGTKSSGNTIYF	TGTGCCAGCAGCACCCCGGCTAGGGGCACAAAAAGCTCTGGAAACACCATATATTTT
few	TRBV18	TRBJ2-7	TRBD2	CASSPLGTRVSYEQYF	TGTGCCAGCTCACCACTTGGGACTAGGGTTTCCTACGAGCAGTACTTC
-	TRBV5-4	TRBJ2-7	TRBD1	CASSPGTDPSSYEQYF	TGTGCCAGCAGCCCGGGGACAGATCCAAGCTCCTACGAGCAGTACTTC
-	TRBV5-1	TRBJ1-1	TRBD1	CASSLAGTEQAFF	TGCGCCAGCAGCTTGGCGGGGACAGAACAAGCTTTCTTT
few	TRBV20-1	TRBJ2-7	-	CSAPTGYEQYF	TGCAGTGCCCCGACAGGCTACGAGCAGTACTTC
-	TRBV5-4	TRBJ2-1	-	CASSLGSSYNEQFF	TGTGCCAGCAGCTTGGGGAGCTCCTACAATGAGCAGTTCTTC
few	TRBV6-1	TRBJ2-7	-	CASSEAVRGGGEQYF	TGTGCCAGCAGTGAAGCGGTACGGGGAGGAGGTGAGCAGTACTTC
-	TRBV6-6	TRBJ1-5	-	CASRQAGAFLDQPQHF	TGTGCCAGCAGGCAAGCAGGCGCGTTCCTGGATCAGCCCCAGCATTTT
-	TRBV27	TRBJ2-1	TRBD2	CASSLLASGHPEQFF	TGTGCCAGCAGTTTACTGGCTAGCGGGCATCCCGAGCAGTTCTTC
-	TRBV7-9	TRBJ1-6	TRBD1	CASSLDRGGRKNSPLHF	TGTGCCAGCAGCTTGGACAGGGGTGGTAGGAAAAATTCACCCCTCCACTTT
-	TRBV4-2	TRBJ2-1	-	CASSQDLTYNEQFF	TGTGCCAGCAGCCAAGATTTGACTTACAATGAGCAGTTCTTC
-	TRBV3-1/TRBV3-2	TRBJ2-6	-	CASSQVIDRKSSGANVLTF	TGTGCCAGCAGCCAAGTAATAGACAGGAAATCTTCTGGGGCCAACGTCCTGACTTTC
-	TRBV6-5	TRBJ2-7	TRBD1	CASRGSQGAPYEQYF	TGTGCCAGCAGGGGATCACAGGGGGCGCCCTACGAGCAGTACTTC
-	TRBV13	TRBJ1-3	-	CASSLERGGAGNTIYF	TGTGCCAGCAGCTTAGAGCGGGGAGGCGCTGGAAACACCATATATTTT
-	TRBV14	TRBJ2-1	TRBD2	CASSQGTSGSSYNEQFF	TGTGCCAGCAGCCAAGGGACTAGCGGGAGCTCCTACAATGAGCAGTTCTTC
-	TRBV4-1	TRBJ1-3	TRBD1	CASSSGTDSSGNTIYF	TGCGCCAGCAGCTCCGGGACAGATAGCTCTGGAAACACCATATATTTT
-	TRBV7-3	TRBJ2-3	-	CASSLEISTDTQYF	TGTGCCAGCAGCCTAGAAATCAGCACAGATACGCAGTATTTT
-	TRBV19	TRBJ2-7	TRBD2	CASSIAKREVYEQYF	TGTGCCAGTAGTATAGCCAAGCGGGAAGTTTACGAGCAGTACTTC
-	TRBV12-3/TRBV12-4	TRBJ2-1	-	CASSSAGNEQFF	TGTGCCAGCAGTTCCGCGGGGAATGAGCAGTTCTTC
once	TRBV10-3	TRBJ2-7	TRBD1	CAIQAPGQGLYEQYF	TGTGCCATCCAGGCCCCGGGACAGGGGCTGTACGAGCAGTACTTC
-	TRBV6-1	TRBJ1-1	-	CASSEGPRAFF	TGTGCCAGCAGTGAAGGACCGCGGGCTTTCTTT
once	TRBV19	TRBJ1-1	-	CASTLKGVRTEAFF	TGTGCCAGTACCCTAAAGGGGGTCCGGACTGAAGCTTTCTTT
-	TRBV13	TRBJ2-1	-	CASSPPEVVKQFF	TGTGCCAGCAGCCCCCCCGAGGTCGTGAAGCAGTTCTTC
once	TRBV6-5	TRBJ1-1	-	CASTDQGMNTEAFF	TGTGCCAGCACCGATCAGGGGATGAACACTGAAGCTTTCTTT
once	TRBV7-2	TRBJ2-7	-	CASSLFDEQYF	TGTGCCAGCAGCCTATTTGACGAGCAGTACTTC
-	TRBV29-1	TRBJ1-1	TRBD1	CRRRDRDTEAFF	TGCAGGAGGAGGGACAGAGACACTGAAGCTTTCTTT
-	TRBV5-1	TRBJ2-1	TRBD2	CASRQAGGSYNEQFF	TGCGCCAGCCGACAAGCGGGAGGTTCCTACAATGAGCAGTTCTTC
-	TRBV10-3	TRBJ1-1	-	CAIRRQYEAFF	TGTGCCATCAGGAGACAGTACGAAGCTTTCTTT
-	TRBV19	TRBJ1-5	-	CASSINTRGPQHF	TGTGCCAGTAGTATCAACACCCGGGGGCCCCAGCATTTT
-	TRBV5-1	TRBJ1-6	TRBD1	CASSLYSGGLNSPLHF	TGCGCCAGCAGCTTGTATTCAGGGGGCTTGAATTCACCCCTCCACTTT
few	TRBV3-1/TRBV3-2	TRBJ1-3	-	CASSQRQIIGNTIYF	TGTGCCAGCAGCCAGCGACAGATTATAGGAAACACCATATATTTT